This TCR beta chain was sequenced for a study of CD8+ T cells in alopecia areata. At the level of the study: The protocol delivered tofacitinib for 6 to 18 months, then withdrew it for 6 months.

Study-wide findings and caveats: Scalp specimens additionally yield sequences from normal skin's resident alphabeta T cells.

As for this clone: Antigen specificity is unknown.

Extracted RNA was reverse transcribed into cDNA, the sequencing template. Assay: immunoSEQ multiplex PCR; the TCRdb copy retains only in-frame clones and omits some. The table shows approximately 54,000 clones, with around 96% occurring only once. Both peripheral blood and punch biopsies of lesional scalp skin were obtained from patients who had alopecia areata. Sorted populations comprised CD4+ and CD8+ T cells obtained from PBMCs. This sequence originates from a human donor with alopecia areata. The starting material was CD8+ T cells sorted from blood, obtained at week 0.

In DNA form, the CDR3 reads TGTGCCAGTAGGCCACGGGGGGGAGGTACTGAAGCTTTCTTT. It specifies CASRPRGGGTEAFF. V usage is TRBV19 and J usage is TRBJ1-1, with a tentative D call TRBD1 (5 bases). V was clipped by 6 bases and J by 5 bases, with 16 bases between them. CDR3 size: 14 residues. The V gene's germline CDR1 is LNHDA and CDR2 SQIVND (reference sequence).